The 8 T cell receptor beta chains below were found in one sample sequenced in a study of cytomegalovirus exposure and HLA in healthy donors. PCR was performed using 60 Vbeta and 13 Jbeta primers. Repertoires were generated with immunoSEQ multiplex PCR, while TCRdb's copy carries only in-frame clones and drops some. The sample shows about 200,000 clones, under 85% of them seen only once. Sequenced sample: PBMCs. The receptor source for this set is a man between 50 and 59 years old in good health and CMV-seronegative.

This rearrangement joins TRBV10-3 to TRBJ1-1; D possibly corresponds to TRBD1 (5 bases). This CDR3 has 11 residues. From germline, CDR1 is ENHRY and CDR2 SYGVKD. V lost 6 bases, J lost 3 bases, and 5 bases lay in between. The CDR3 DNA reads as TGTGCCATCAGACAGGACACTGAAGCTTTCTTT. Translated, it gives CAIRQDTEAFF.

This clone was seen once. The chain recombines TRBV7-9 with TRBJ2-3; unclear D gene. Germline CDR1 is SEHNR and CDR2 is FQNEAQ (reference sequence). The CDR3 extends over 14 amino acids. Trimming stripped 5 bases from V and 1 base from J, with 10 bases between. Written as DNA, the CDR3 is TGTGCCAGCAGCATTAGCAAACGCACAGATACGCAGTATTTT. As protein: CASSISKRTDTQYF.

This sequence joins TRBV13 and TRBJ2-4, with D unclear. Germline V gene data show CDR1 as PRHDT and CDR2 as FYEKMQ (reference sequence). The length of the CDR3 is 13 residues. V was trimmed by 7 bases and J by 5 bases, leaving 12 bases between them. CDR3 in DNA: TGTGCCAGCACCCCCCAAGAGGAAAACATTCAGTACTTC. Translating gives CASTPQEENIQYF. The variable domain in full, completed from reference TRBV13 and TRBJ2-4, reads AAGVIQSPRHLIKEKRETATLKCYPIPRHDTVYWYQQGPGQDPQFLISFYEKMQSDKGSIPDRFSAQQFSDYHSELNMSSLELGDSALYFCASTPQEENIQYFGAGTRLSVL.

On this clone: The identical CDR3 is also encoded by other nucleotide sequences in the sample. V gene TRBV6-4 combines with J gene TRBJ2-3, with 7 nucleotides matching TRBD2. The V gene's germline CDR1 is MRHNA and CDR2 SNTAGT. This CDR3 contains 15 residues. V was pared by 0 bases and J by 2 bases, with 2 bases of the junction left unmatched. The CDR3 nucleotides read TGTGCCAGCAGTGACTCGGGACTACTCACAGATACGCAGTATTTT. Its translation: CASSDSGLLTDTQYF.

This clone was recorded a few times. The chain uses TRBV13 and TRBJ1-1; 11 bases match TRBD1. This CDR3 has 15 residues. V lost 3 bases, J lost 1 base, and 1 base stayed unmatched. Germline-derived CDR1 and CDR2 are PRHDT and FYEKMQ (reference sequence). DNA for the CDR3: TGTGCCAGCAGCTTGGGGACAGGGGGGAACACTGAAGCTTTCTTT. Its protein is CASSLGTGGNTEAFF.

The chain joins TRBV7-2 to TRBJ2-1; D is perhaps TRBD2 (6 bases). Germline V gene sequence: CDR1 SGHTA, CDR2 FQGNSA. The CDR3 is 18 amino acids. V dropped 1 base and J dropped 0 bases, with 16 bases sitting between them. CDR3 bases: TGTGCCAGCAGCTTAGTACAGCGGGTCCCGAGCTCCTACAATGAGCAGTTCTTC. It translates to CASSLVQRVPSSYNEQFF.

V usage is TRBV27 and J usage is TRBJ2-7, with 12 bases identical to TRBD1. The CDR3 contains 18 residues. Germline CDR1 reads MNHEY; CDR2 reads SMNVEV (reference sequence). V was clipped by 8 bases and J by 3 bases; unmatched bases: 17. This CDR3 is CASYGGQGAIFSYYEQYF. In DNA, the CDR3 is TGTGCCAGCTATGGGGGACAGGGGGCGATTTTTTCCTACTACGAGCAGTACTTC.

The rearrangement links TRBV6-1 to TRBJ2-1, with TRBD2 identical over 14 bases. Unmatched junction bases numbered 7, after V lost 1 base and J lost 11 bases. This CDR3 spans 16 amino acids. The germline V gene has CDR1 MNHNS and CDR2 SASEGT. CDR3 residues: CASSEGLAGGVRKQFF. The DNA of the CDR3 is TGTGCCAGCAGTGAAGGACTAGCGGGAGGGGTTAGGAAGCAGTTCTTC.